This T cell receptor beta chain originates from a study of metastatic and nonmetastatic thyroid tumors. Overall study findings and caveats: Reportedly, malignant thyroid tumors had significantly higher TCR beta diversity than benign nodules, in blood and tumor.

Each patient came to thyroid surgery without any prior treatment (of any kind). The germline gives CDR1 SGHDN, CDR2 FVKESK. The CDR3 is 17 residues long. The ends were cut back, 0 bases at V and 5 bases at J, with 14 bases in the middle. Study processing details: Between-group CDR3 differences, defined by clinicopathological status, yielded a distant-metastasis classifier for papillary thyroid cancer. TCRdb re-called the PCR reads via MiXCR. V and J calls and clone size were set by TCRdb, not the authors. The data contain about 6,700 clones, roughly 34% of them seen just once; the ten biggest clones take up about 14%. This clone has only a few counts. The antigen remains unidentified.

The chain links TRBV14 to TRBJ1-6; D is undetermined. This receptor was taken from a female donor with papillary thyroid cancer or a benign thyroid nodule (not recorded which). Some clones in this sample may be carry-over from other donors' samples. Sequencing was done on a sample of adjacent normal tissue. As DNA, the CDR3 is TGTGCCAGCAGCCAAGATCACCCGGGGAGAAATAATTCACCCCTCCACTTT. This sequence encodes CASSQDHPGRNNSPLHF. Full variable domain (missing parts from reference TRBV14 and TRBJ1-6): EAGVTQFPSHSVIEKGQTVTLRCDPISGHDNLYWYRRVMGKEIKFLLHFVKESKQDESGMPNNRFLAERTGGTYSTLKVQPAELEDSGVYFCASSQDHPGRNNSPLHFGNGTRLTVT.